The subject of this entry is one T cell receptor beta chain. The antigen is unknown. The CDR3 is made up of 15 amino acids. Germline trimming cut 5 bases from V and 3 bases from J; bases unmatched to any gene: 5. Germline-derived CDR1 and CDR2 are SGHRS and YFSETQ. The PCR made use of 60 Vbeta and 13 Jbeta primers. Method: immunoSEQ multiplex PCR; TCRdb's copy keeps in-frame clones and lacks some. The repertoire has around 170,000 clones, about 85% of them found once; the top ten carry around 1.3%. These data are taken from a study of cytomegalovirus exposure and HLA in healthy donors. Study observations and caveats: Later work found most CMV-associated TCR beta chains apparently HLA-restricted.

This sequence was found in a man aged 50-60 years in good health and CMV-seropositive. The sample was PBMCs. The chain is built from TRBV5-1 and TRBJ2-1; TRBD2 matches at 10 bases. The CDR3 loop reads CASRTGTSDYNEQFF. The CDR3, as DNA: TGCGCCAGCAGGACCGGGACTAGCGACTACAATGAGCAGTTCTTC.